The present entry profiles one TCR beta chain with its context. The data were obtained in a study of blood T cell repertoires in COVID-19. Under the authors' procedure: Amplification of reference gene primers was used by the study to estimate nucleated cell counts. Generated by immunoSEQ multiplex PCR, the TCRdb table keeps only in-frame clones and is missing some. The D gene and trimming were derived from the DNA, and the V and J assignments and clone size from that table. Here the sample spans around 130,000 clones, 75% to 80% being singletons. This TCR was recovered from a human donor in a cohort sampled during active COVID-19. The sequencing sample was made of peripheral blood.

The CDR3: CASTWVWDRGIRGGNTIYF. The CDR3 bases are TGTGCCAGCACCTGGGTGTGGGACAGGGGGATCCGAGGGGGAAACACCATATATTTT. The chain combines TRBV7-3 with TRBJ1-3; TRBD1 agrees at 11 bases. The germline CDR1 and CDR2 sequences are SGHTA and FQGTGA. Losses at the gene ends were 7 bases for V and 4 bases for J; bases not matched to a gene: 18. CDR3 length: 19 amino acids. The full variable domain, rest sourced from reference TRBV7-3 and TRBJ1-3, is GAGVSQTPSNKVTEKGKYVELRCDPISGHTALYWYRQSLGQGPEFLIYFQGTGAADDSGLPNDRFFAVRPEGSVSTLKIQRTERGDSAVYLCASTWVWDRGIRGGNTIYFGEGSWLTVV.